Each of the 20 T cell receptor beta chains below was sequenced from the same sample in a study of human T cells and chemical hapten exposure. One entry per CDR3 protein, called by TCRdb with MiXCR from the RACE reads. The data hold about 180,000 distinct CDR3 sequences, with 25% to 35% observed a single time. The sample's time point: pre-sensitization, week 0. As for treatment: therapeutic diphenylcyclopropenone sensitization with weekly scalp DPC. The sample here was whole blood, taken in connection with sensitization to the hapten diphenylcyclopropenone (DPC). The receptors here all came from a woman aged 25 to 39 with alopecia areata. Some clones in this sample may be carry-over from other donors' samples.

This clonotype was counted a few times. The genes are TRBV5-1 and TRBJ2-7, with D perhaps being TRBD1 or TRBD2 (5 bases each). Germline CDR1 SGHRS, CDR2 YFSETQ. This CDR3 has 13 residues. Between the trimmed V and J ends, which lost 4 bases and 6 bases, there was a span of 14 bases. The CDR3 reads CASSVGSGREQYF. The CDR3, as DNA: TGCGCCAGCAGCGTAGGGTCGGGACGCGAGCAGTACTTC.

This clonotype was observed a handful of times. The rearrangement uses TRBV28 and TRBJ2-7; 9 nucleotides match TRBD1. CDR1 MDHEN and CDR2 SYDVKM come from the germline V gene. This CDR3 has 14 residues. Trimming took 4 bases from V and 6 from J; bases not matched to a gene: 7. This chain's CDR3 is CASSSTGGRREQYF. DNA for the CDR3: TGTGCCAGCAGTTCGACAGGGGGACGTCGCGAGCAGTACTTC.

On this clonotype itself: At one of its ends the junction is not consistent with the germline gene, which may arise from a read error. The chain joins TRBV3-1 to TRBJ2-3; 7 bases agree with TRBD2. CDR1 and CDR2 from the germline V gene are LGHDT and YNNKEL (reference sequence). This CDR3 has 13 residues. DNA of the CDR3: TGTGCCACCAGCGGGGTTAGAACAGATACGCAGTATTTT. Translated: CATSGVRTDTQYF.

CDR3 bases: TGTGCCAGCAGTTACTCTATACTCGTGGAACACAATGAGCAGTTCTTC. Its protein product is CASSYSILVEHNEQFF. The V gene is TRBV6-5, the J gene TRBJ2-1, with D uncertain. The CDR3 extends over 16 amino acids. The V and J ends lost 0 bases and 5 bases respectively, with 14 bases between them. The germline CDR1 and CDR2 sequences are MNHEY and SVGAGI.

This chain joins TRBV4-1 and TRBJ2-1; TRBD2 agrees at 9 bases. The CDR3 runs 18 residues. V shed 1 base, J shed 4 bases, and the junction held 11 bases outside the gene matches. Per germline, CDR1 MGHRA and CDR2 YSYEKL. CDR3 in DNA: TGCGCCAGCAGCCAAGTAGCGGGAGCCGTTACATTTTACAATGAGCAGTTCTTC. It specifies CASSQVAGAVTFYNEQFF.

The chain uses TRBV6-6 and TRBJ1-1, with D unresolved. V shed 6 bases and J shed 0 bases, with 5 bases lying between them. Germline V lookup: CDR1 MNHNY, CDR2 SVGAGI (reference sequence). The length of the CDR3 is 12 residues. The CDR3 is CASSQMNTEAFF. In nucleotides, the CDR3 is TGTGCCAGCAGCCAGATGAACACTGAAGCTTTCTTT.

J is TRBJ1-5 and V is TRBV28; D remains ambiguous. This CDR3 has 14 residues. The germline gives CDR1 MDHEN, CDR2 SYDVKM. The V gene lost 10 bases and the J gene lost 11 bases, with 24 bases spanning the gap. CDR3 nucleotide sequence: TGTGCCACCAAGACACCGGGTCAAAATCCCTCCCAGCATTTT. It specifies CATKTPGQNPSQHF.

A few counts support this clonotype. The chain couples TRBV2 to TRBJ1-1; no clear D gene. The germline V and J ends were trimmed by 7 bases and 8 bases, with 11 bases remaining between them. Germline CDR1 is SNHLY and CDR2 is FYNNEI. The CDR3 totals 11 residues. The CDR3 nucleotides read TGTGCCAGCATAGAAGTACTCGAAGCTTTCTTT. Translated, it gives CASIEVLEAFF.

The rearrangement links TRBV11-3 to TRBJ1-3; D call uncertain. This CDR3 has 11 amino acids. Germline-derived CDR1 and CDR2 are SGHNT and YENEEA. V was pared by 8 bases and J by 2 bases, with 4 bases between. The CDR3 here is CASGTGNTIYF. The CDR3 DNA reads TGTGCCAGCGGCACTGGAAACACCATATATTTT. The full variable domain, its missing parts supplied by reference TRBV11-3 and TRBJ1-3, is EAGVVQSPRYKIIEKKQPVAFWCNPISGHNTLYWYLQNLGQGPELLIRYENEEAVDDSQLPKDRFSAERLKGVDSTLKIQPAELGDSAVYLCASGTGNTIYFGEGSWLTVV.

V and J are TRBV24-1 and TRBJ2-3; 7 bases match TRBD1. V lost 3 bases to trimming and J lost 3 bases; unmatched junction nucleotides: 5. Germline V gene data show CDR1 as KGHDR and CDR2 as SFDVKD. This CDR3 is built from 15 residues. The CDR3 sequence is CATSDPGGDTDTQYF. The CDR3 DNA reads TGTGCCACCAGTGATCCAGGGGGAGATACAGATACGCAGTATTTT.

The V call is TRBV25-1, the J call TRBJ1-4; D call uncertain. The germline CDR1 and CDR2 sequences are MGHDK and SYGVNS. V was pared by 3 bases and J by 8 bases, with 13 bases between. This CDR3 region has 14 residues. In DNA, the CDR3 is TGTGCCAGCAGTGACTTGTCTTCACGGGAAAAACTGTTTTTT. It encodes CASSDLSSREKLFF.

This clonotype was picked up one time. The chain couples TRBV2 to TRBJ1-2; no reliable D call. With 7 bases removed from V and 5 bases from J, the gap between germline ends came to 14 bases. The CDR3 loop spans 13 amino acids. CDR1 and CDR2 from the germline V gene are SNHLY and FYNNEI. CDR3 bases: TGTGCCAGCAAGAAGGAGGGTCCGTATGGCTACACCTTC. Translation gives CASKKEGPYGYTF. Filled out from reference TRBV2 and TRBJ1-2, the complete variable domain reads EPEVTQTPSHQVTQMGQEVILRCVPISNHLYFYWYRQILGQKVEFLVSFYNNEISEKSEIFDDQFSVERPDGSNFTLKIRSTKLEDSAMYFCASKKEGPYGYTFGSGTRLTVV.

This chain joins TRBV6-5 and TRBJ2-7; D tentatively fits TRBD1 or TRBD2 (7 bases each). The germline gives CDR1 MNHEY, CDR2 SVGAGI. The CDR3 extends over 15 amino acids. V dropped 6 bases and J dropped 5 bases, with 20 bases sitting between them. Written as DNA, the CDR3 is TGTGCCAGCAGGAACAGGGGAGGGGTGATGGACGAGCAGTACTTC. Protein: CASRNRGGVMDEQYF.

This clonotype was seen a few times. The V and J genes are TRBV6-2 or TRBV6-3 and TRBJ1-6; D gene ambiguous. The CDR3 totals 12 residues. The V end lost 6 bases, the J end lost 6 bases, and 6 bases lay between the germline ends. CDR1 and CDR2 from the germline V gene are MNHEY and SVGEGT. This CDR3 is CASRKANSPLHF. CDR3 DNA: TGTGCCAGCAGAAAAGCTAATTCACCCCTCCACTTT.

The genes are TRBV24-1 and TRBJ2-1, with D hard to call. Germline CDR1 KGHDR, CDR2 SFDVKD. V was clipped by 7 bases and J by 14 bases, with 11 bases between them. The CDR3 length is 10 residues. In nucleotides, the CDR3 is TGTGCCACCAGCTCCGTTGTTAAGTTCTTC. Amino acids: CATSSVVKFF.

The CDR3: CASSGGQPGAEKLFF. The CDR3 DNA reads TGTGCCAGCAGCGGGGGACAGCCTGGGGCTGAAAAACTGTTTTTT. The chain couples TRBV9 to TRBJ1-4, with TRBD1 matching over 7 bases. The germline V gene encodes CDR1 SGDLS and CDR2 YYNGEE. This CDR3 comprises 15 residues. The junction had 9 bases not matched to a gene; V was cut back by 3 bases and J by 7 bases.

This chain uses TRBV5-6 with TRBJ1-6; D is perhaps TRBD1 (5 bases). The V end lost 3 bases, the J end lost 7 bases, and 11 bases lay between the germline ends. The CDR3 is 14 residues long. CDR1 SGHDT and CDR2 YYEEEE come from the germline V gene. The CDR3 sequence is CASSSGLGNSPLHF. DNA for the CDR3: TGTGCCAGCAGCTCGGGACTGGGGAATTCACCCCTCCACTTT.

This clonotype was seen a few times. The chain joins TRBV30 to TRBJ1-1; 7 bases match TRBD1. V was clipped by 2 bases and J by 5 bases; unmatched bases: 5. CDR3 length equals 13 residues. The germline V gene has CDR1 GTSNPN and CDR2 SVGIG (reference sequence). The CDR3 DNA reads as TGTGCCTGGAGTCAAGACAGGGAGACTGAAGCTTTCTTT. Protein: CAWSQDRETEAFF.

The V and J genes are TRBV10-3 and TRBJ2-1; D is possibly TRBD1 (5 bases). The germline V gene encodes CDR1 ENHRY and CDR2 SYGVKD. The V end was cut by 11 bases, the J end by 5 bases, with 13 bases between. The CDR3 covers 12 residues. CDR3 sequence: CAVDRNNNEQFF. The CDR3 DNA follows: TGTGCCGTCGACAGAAACAACAATGAGCAGTTCTTC.

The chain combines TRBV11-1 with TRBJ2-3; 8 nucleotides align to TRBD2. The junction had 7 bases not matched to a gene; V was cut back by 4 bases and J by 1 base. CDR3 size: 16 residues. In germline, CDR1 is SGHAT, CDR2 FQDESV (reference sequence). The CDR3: CASSSSGRSGTDTQYF. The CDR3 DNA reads TGTGCCAGCAGCTCGAGCGGGAGATCTGGCACAGATACGCAGTATTTT. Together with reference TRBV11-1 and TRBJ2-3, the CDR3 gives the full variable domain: EAEVAQSPRYKITEKSQAVAFWCDPISGHATLYWYRQILGQGPELLVQFQDESVVDDSQLPKDRFSAERLKGVDSTLKIQPAELGDSAMYLCASSSSGRSGTDTQYFGPGTRLTVL.